This T cell receptor (beta chain) was sequenced in a study of response to subunit inactivated influenza vaccine. This clonotype was observed a handful of times. The CDR3 has 14 amino acids. Germline loops: CDR1 SGHTA, CDR2 FQGNSA. Between the trimmed V and J ends, which lost 5 bases and 6 bases, there was a span of 15 bases. MiXCR, run by TCRdb on the RT-PCR reads, gives a single entry per CDR3 protein. The table lists about 540,000 distinct CDR3 sequences, roughly 25% of them singletons. These sequences were also reported in another study, on T cells expressing NK-cell markers. According to that study: Researchers built TCR beta cDNA using 5'RACE template switching with UMIs.

This sample comprised CD4+ T cells sorted from PBMCs, obtained 11 to 12 days after vaccination. This clonotype was obtained from a man between 50 and 59 years old who received an inactivated influenza vaccine. The chain combines TRBV7-2 with TRBJ2-3; possibly TRBD2 for D (7 bases). The DNA for the CDR3 is TGTGCCAGCAGCCAAACCCGGGGGGCGGATACGCAGTATTTT. This translates into CASSQTRGADTQYF.